The 32 T cell receptor beta chains below come from one sample, sequenced in a study of blood T cell repertoires in COVID-19. Data came from immunoSEQ multiplex PCR; TCRdb stores just in-frame clones and leaves some out. The data contain about 73,000 clones, around 88% of them singletons. The sequencing sample was made of peripheral blood. The source is a man aged 50 to 60 with active COVID-19.

This clone was detected a few times. The genes are TRBV9 and TRBJ1-2; D remains unclear. This CDR3 has 17 amino acids. V gave up 6 bases and J gave up 0 bases, with 21 bases separating them. CDR1 and CDR2 (germline): SGDLS, YYNGEE. For the CDR3, the DNA is TGTGCCAGCACGGAAGGAGGGCGGGCGCTAGCTAACTATGGCTACACCTTC. Translating gives CASTEGGRALANYGYTF.

The chain links TRBV18 to TRBJ1-3, with D maybe TRBD1 (6 bases). Trimming pared 4 bases from V and 0 bases from J, leaving 10 bases between. Germline V gives CDR1 KGHSH, CDR2 LQKENI. The CDR3 length is 15 residues. As DNA, the CDR3 is TGTGCCAGCTCACTTACAGGGCTCTCTGGAAACACCATATATTTT. It specifies CASSLTGLSGNTIYF. Full variable domain (missing parts from reference TRBV18 and TRBJ1-3): NAGVMQNPRHLVRRRGQEARLRCSPMKGHSHVYWYRQLPEEGLKFMVYLQKENIIDESGMPKERFSAEFPKEGPSILRIQQVVRGDSAAYFCASSLTGLSGNTIYFGEGSWLTVV.

The rearrangement joins TRBV7-9 to TRBJ2-1; a weak D match, TRBD1 (6 bases). This CDR3 comprises 13 residues. Trimming removed 8 bases at V and 4 bases at J, with 12 bases between. Germline lookup yields CDR1 SEHNR and CDR2 FQNEAQ (reference sequence). The CDR3 nucleotides are TGTGCCAGCGAGGCAGGGGCTTACAATGAGCAGTTCTTC. Translation gives CASEAGAYNEQFF.

The chain links TRBV7-2 to TRBJ2-7, with 15 bases matching TRBD2. Per the germline V gene, CDR1 is SGHTA and CDR2 is FQGNSA. The CDR3 is made up of 19 amino acids. V shed 5 bases and J 2 bases; nucleotides not matched to a gene: 13. CDR3 DNA sequence: TGTGCCAGCAGCCCTCATCGACCCCGGACTAGCGGGAGGGCCTACGAGCAGTACTTC. Protein: CASSPHRPRTSGRAYEQYF. The whole variable domain, filled in from reference TRBV7-2 and TRBJ2-7, reads GAGVSQSPSNKVTEKGKDVELRCDPISGHTALYWYRQSLGQGLEFLIYFQGNSAPDKSGLPSDRFSAERTGGSVSTLTIQRTQQEDSAVYLCASSPHRPRTSGRAYEQYFGPGTRLTVT.

This chain connects TRBV5-4 to TRBJ2-7; 8 bases line up with TRBD1. Germline loops: CDR1 SGHNT, CDR2 YYREEE (reference sequence). This CDR3 has 12 amino acids. Trimming took 4 bases from V and 3 from J; bases not matched to a gene: 0. This chain's CDR3 is CASSGQGYEQYF. CDR3 nucleotides: TGTGCCAGCAGCGGACAGGGCTACGAGCAGTACTTC.

A few counts support this clone. The chain couples TRBV18 to TRBJ1-4; TRBD1 aligns across 7 bases. V lost 3 bases and J lost 8; bases outside the gene matches: 9. Germline V gene data show CDR1 as KGHSH and CDR2 as LQKENI. CDR3 length: 15 amino acids. As DNA, the CDR3 is TGTGCCAGCTCACCGACAGGGTCATCTAGGGAAAAACTGTTTTTT. It codes for CASSPTGSSREKLFF.

This chain links TRBV7-9 with TRBJ2-3; D unclear. Looked up from germline, CDR1 is SEHNR and CDR2 is FQNEAQ (reference sequence). V lost 5 bases, J lost 2 bases, and 8 bases lay in between. The CDR3 is 13 amino acids. CDR3 sequence: CASSLSVTDTQYF. The CDR3 coding sequence is TGTGCCAGCAGCCTATCCGTCACAGATACGCAGTATTTT.

DNA of the CDR3: TGTGCCAGCAGGCGGGCCGTTTCTAGCACAGATACGCAGTATTTT. It is translated as CASRRAVSSTDTQYF. The chain joins TRBV7-3 to TRBJ2-3, with D possibly matching TRBD2 (5 bases). The length of the CDR3 is 15 residues. Germline CDR1 reads SGHTA; CDR2 reads FQGTGA. Trimming removed 6 bases at V and 0 bases at J, with 13 bases between.

The V and J genes are TRBV5-8 and TRBJ1-4; 7 bases match TRBD1. The CDR3 extends over 16 amino acids. With V trimmed by 0 bases and J by 4 bases, 6 bases remained unmatched. Germline CDR1 SGHTS, CDR2 YDEGEE. The DNA for the CDR3 is TGTGCCAGCAGCTTGGGAGCCGGGACAGATAATGAAAAACTGTTTTTT. It codes for CASSLGAGTDNEKLFF.

J is TRBJ2-2 and V is TRBV7-8; tentative D call: TRBD1 (5 bases). Looked up from germline, CDR1 is SGHVS and CDR2 is FQNEAQ. The CDR3 spans 15 residues. Trimming took 3 bases from V and 4 from J, leaving 12 bases between them. The CDR3 is CASSFPSGSTGELFF. Here the CDR3 DNA reads TGTGCCAGCAGCTTCCCGTCAGGGTCCACCGGGGAGCTGTTTTTT.

V usage is TRBV27 and J usage is TRBJ1-4; 9 bases are a match to TRBD1. After removal of 6 bases from V and 4 bases from J, the junction contained 3 bases not matched to a gene. Germline-derived CDR1 and CDR2 are MNHEY and SMNVEV (reference sequence). The CDR3 covers 14 residues. CDR3 region: CASRQGQGNEKLFF. Here the CDR3 DNA reads TGTGCCAGCAGGCAGGGACAGGGTAATGAAAAACTGTTTTTT.

The rearrangement joins TRBV6-4 to TRBJ2-5, with D perhaps matching TRBD1 (5 bases). The CDR3 consists of 13 residues. Trimming took 0 bases from V and 7 from J, leaving 9 bases between them. Germline CDR1 reads MRHNA; CDR2 reads SNTAGT. The CDR3 sequence is CASSDSPQGTQYF. CDR3 coding DNA: TGTGCCAGCAGTGACTCCCCCCAGGGGACCCAGTACTTC.

J is TRBJ2-7 and V is TRBV19, with D possibly matching TRBD2 (5 bases). Per the germline V gene, CDR1 is LNHDA and CDR2 is SQIVND (reference sequence). The germline V and J ends were trimmed by 5 bases and 0 bases, with 11 bases remaining between them. The length of the CDR3 is 14 residues. The CDR3 sequence is CASSPNRDSYEQYF. The CDR3 DNA reads as TGTGCCAGTAGTCCCAATCGGGACTCCTACGAGCAGTACTTC.

This clone has only one observation. The chain links TRBV5-1 to TRBJ1-3; D is undetermined. Trimming cost V 4 bases and J 3 bases, with 8 bases left between them. The CDR3 spans 13 residues. Germline V gene sequence: CDR1 SGHRS, CDR2 YFSETQ. The CDR3 nucleotides are TGCGCCAGCAGCAGCGAGGGTGGAAACACCATATATTTT. It is translated as CASSSEGGNTIYF. Full variable domain (missing parts from reference TRBV5-1 and TRBJ1-3): KAGVTQTPRYLIKTRGQQVTLSCSPISGHRSVSWYQQTPGQGLQFLFEYFSETQRNKGNFPGRFSGRQFSNSRSEMNVSTLELGDSALYLCASSSEGGNTIYFGEGSWLTVV.

This clone was detected once. V gene TRBV5-8 combines with J gene TRBJ1-1; 8 bases map to TRBD1. The V segment lost 3 bases and the J segment 5 bases; nucleotides outside the gene matches: 6. Germline CDR1 is SGHTS and CDR2 is YDEGEE. The length of the CDR3 is 14 residues. The DNA for the CDR3 is TGTGCCAGCAGCTATACAGGGGGACAGACTGAAGCTTTCTTT. Its translation is CASSYTGGQTEAFF.

This chain connects TRBV27 to TRBJ2-5, with D perhaps TRBD1 (6 bases). Looked up from germline, CDR1 is MNHEY and CDR2 is SMNVEV (reference sequence). V gave up 3 bases and J gave up 2 bases, with 10 bases separating them. This CDR3 has 14 amino acids. CDR3 in amino acids: CASSFDRYQETQYF. The DNA of the CDR3 is TGTGCCAGCAGTTTTGACAGGTATCAAGAGACCCAGTACTTC.

CDR3 nucleotides: TGTGCCAGCAGGGGGACTAGCGGTAGCACAGATACGCAGTATTTT. It encodes CASRGTSGSTDTQYF. V gene TRBV6-6 combines with J gene TRBJ2-3, with TRBD2 identical over 11 bases. The CDR3 is 15 residues long. The junction had 2 bases not matched to a gene; V was cut back by 6 bases and J by 0 bases. Per the germline V gene, CDR1 is MNHNY and CDR2 is SVGAGI (reference sequence).

This rearrangement joins TRBV28 to TRBJ2-7, with TRBD2 identical over 10 bases. The V and J ends lost 1 base and 5 bases, in that order; junction bases with no gene match: 5. The CDR3 extends over 15 amino acids. Germline V gives CDR1 MDHEN, CDR2 SYDVKM. In nucleotides, the CDR3 is TGTGCCAGCAGTTTATATTCTAGCGGGAGCCACGAGCAGTACTTC. Protein product: CASSLYSSGSHEQYF.

This chain links TRBV28 with TRBJ2-1; 13 bases match TRBD2. V shed 4 bases, J shed 9 bases, and the junction held 6 bases outside the gene matches. This CDR3 has 15 residues. Per germline, CDR1 MDHEN and CDR2 SYDVKM. Written as DNA, the CDR3 is TGTGCCAGCAGTTCCCCCACTAGCGGGGGGGGTGAGCAGTTCTTC. Its protein product is CASSSPTSGGGEQFF.

This clone was seen only a few times. The J gene is TRBJ1-6, the V gene TRBV14, with 7 bases identical to TRBD1. Germline trimming cut 4 bases from V and 6 bases from J; bases unmatched to any gene: 9. The germline V gene has CDR1 SGHDN and CDR2 FVKESK. This CDR3 has 16 amino acids. CDR3 protein: CASSLSQGGRNSPLHF. Written as DNA, the CDR3 is TGTGCCAGCAGCCTCAGCCAAGGGGGCCGTAATTCACCCCTCCACTTT. Full variable domain (outside the CDR3, taken from reference TRBV14 and TRBJ1-6): EAGVTQFPSHSVIEKGQTVTLRCDPISGHDNLYWYRRVMGKEIKFLLHFVKESKQDESGMPNNRFLAERTGGTYSTLKVQPAELEDSGVYFCASSLSQGGRNSPLHFGNGTRLTVT.

This chain uses TRBV30 with TRBJ2-3, with D perhaps TRBD2 (6 bases). Trimming cost V 0 bases and J 0 bases, with 7 bases left between them. From germline, CDR1 is GTSNPN and CDR2 SVGIG (reference sequence). This CDR3 has 14 residues. The chain's CDR3 is CAWSVGTSTDTQYF. CDR3 nucleotides: TGTGCCTGGAGTGTGGGGACTAGCACAGATACGCAGTATTTT.

The chain combines TRBV19 with TRBJ2-7; 15 bases are shared with TRBD2. This CDR3 is built from 16 residues. J lost 2 bases, V lost 3 bases, and 2 bases had no gene match. The germline V gene has CDR1 LNHDA and CDR2 SQIVND (reference sequence). CDR3 sequence: CASSIRTSGGAYEQYF. CDR3 coding DNA: TGTGCCAGTAGTATTCGGACTAGCGGGGGGGCCTACGAGCAGTACTTC. The entire variable domain, with the rest obtained from reference TRBV19 and TRBJ2-7, is as follows: DGGITQSPKYLFRKEGQNVTLSCEQNLNHDAMYWYRQDPGQGLRLIYYSQIVNDFQKGDIAEGYSVSREKKESFPLTVTSAQKNPTAFYLCASSIRTSGGAYEQYFGPGTRLTVT.

V usage is TRBV27 and J usage is TRBJ2-3; 11 bases are a match to TRBD2. CDR1 and CDR2 (germline): MNHEY, SMNVEV (reference sequence). V gave up 6 bases and J gave up 1 base; unmatched junction bases: 6. The CDR3 is 16 residues long. CDR3 residues: CASRVAGGPGTDTQYF. In DNA, the CDR3 is TGTGCCAGCAGAGTAGCGGGGGGGCCAGGCACAGATACGCAGTATTTT.

The rearrangement joins TRBV9 to TRBJ2-3; a possible D gene is TRBD1 (5 bases). Germline CDR1 reads SGDLS; CDR2 reads YYNGEE. CDR3 size: 16 residues. V lost 2 bases and J 5 bases, leaving 18 bases between the germline ends. The CDR3 here is CASSVLPGSQGDTQYF. In DNA, the CDR3 is TGTGCCAGCAGCGTCCTTCCCGGGTCCCAGGGAGATACGCAGTATTTT. The variable domain in full, completed from reference TRBV9 and TRBJ2-3, reads DSGVTQTPKHLITATGQRVTLRCSPRSGDLSVYWYQQSLDQGLQFLIQYYNGEERAKGNILERFSAQQFPDLHSELNLSSLELGDSALYFCASSVLPGSQGDTQYFGPGTRLTVL.

The chain uses TRBV5-6 and TRBJ2-2, with TRBD2 matching 8 bases. The V segment lost 6 bases and the J segment 6 bases; nucleotides outside the gene matches: 13. CDR3 length: 16 amino acids. The germline V gene has CDR1 SGHDT and CDR2 YYEEEE. The CDR3 loop reads CASTLGRGRTAGELFF. The CDR3 DNA sequence: TGTGCCAGCACCCTTGGCCGCGGGAGGACGGCCGGGGAGCTGTTTTTT.

The table lists this clone with a count of one. This rearrangement joins TRBV7-8 to TRBJ2-7; 11 nucleotides line up with TRBD1. CDR1 is SGHVS and CDR2 is FQNEAQ in the germline V gene. V lost 5 bases and J lost 2; bases outside the gene matches: 5. The CDR3 is made up of 15 amino acids. CDR3 nucleotide sequence: TGTGCCAGCAGCCCTCGGGACAGGGGGACCTACGAGCAGTACTTC. Translation gives CASSPRDRGTYEQYF.

V usage is TRBV14 and J usage is TRBJ2-1, with a tentative D call TRBD2 (6 bases). Germline V gene lookup returns CDR1 SGHDN and CDR2 FVKESK. This CDR3 contains 14 residues. With 2 bases removed from V and 9 bases from J, the gap between germline ends came to 14 bases. This CDR3 reads CASSQKMRDSEQFF. The DNA of the CDR3 is TGTGCCAGCAGCCAAAAAATGAGGGACTCTGAGCAGTTCTTC.

The V gene is TRBV6-5, the J gene TRBJ2-7; the D gene is possibly TRBD2 (5 bases). CDR1 is MNHEY, CDR2 SVGAGI, per germline. The CDR3 spans 14 residues. The V gene lost 6 bases and the J gene lost 3 bases, with 15 bases spanning the gap. Here the CDR3 DNA reads TGTGCCAGCAGGGAGGACGGTTCCGACTACGAGCAGTACTTC. Translating it yields CASREDGSDYEQYF.

The chain couples TRBV28 to TRBJ2-5; D remains unclear. CDR1 MDHEN and CDR2 SYDVKM come from the germline V gene. The CDR3 is 14 amino acids. V shed 3 bases and J shed 5 bases, with 13 bases lying between them. The CDR3, as DNA: TGTGCCAGCAGTTTGTCAAGACGAGGCGAGACCCAGTACTTC. The encoded protein is CASSLSRRGETQYF.

DNA for the CDR3: TGTGCCAGCAGCCACAGAAACGGGGGCACTGAAGCTTTCTTT. It yields the protein CASSHRNGGTEAFF. This chain joins TRBV3-1 (or the pseudogene TRBV3-2) and TRBJ1-1, with a weak D call TRBD1 (5 bases). Looked up from germline, CDR1 is LGHDT and CDR2 is YNNKEL (reference sequence). Trimming shortened V by 3 bases and J by 4 bases, and 12 bases separated the two germline ends. CDR3 length: 14 amino acids.

The chain employs TRBV12-3 or TRBV12-4 and TRBJ1-1; D is uncertain. The germline V and J ends were trimmed by 2 bases and 4 bases, with 8 bases remaining between them. The CDR3 totals 13 residues. The CDR3 sequence: CASSLMAFTEAFF. CDR3 bases: TGTGCCAGCAGTTTAATGGCCTTCACTGAAGCTTTCTTT.

This clone was found many times. This chain connects TRBV19 to TRBJ2-4, with TRBD1 identical over 7 bases. This CDR3 spans 14 amino acids. V trimming: 6 bases; J trimming: 0 bases; junction bases outside the gene matches: 2. Germline values: CDR1 LNHDA, CDR2 SQIVND (reference sequence). Here the CDR3 reads CASRDRLAKNIQYF. CDR3 bases: TGTGCCAGTAGGGACAGGCTAGCCAAAAACATTCAGTACTTC.